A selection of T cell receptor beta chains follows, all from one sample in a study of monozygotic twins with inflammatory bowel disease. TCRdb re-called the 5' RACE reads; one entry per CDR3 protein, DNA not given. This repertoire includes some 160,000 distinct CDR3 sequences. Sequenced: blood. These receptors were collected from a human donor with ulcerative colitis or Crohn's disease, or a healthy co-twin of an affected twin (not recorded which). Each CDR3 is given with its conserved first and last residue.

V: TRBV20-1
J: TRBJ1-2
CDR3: CSVVGEPSFQGYTF

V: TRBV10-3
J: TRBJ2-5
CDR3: CAISDDRLWKTQYF

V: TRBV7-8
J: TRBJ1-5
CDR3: CASSLGQGQNQPQHF

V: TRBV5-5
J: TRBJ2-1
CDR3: CASSLGGWGAAGNEQFF

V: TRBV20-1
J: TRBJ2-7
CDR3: CSARGPSGYEQYF

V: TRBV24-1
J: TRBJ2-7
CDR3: CATSDFRDEQYF

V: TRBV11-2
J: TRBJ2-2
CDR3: CASSLAPQTGELFF

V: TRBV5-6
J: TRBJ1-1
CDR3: CASSGTGFSEAFF

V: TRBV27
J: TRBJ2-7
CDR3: CASSLAEGGYEQYF

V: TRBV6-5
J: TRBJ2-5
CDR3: CASSYSSGSGIQTQYF

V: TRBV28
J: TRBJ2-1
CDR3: CASSLTGTSLGRRVF

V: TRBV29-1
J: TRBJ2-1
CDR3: CSVEGVGDRGFDEQFF

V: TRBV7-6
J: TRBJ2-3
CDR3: CASSLGPAGDTQYF

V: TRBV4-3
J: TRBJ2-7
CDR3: CASSQDSGSPYEQYF

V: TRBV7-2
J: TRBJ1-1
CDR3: CASSLGTGGAEAFF

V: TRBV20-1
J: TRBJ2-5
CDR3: CSASSPGPKWETQYF

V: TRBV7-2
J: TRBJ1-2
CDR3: CASSPRQGSNYGYTF

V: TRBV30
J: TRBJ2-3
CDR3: CAWSVWTAPYTDTQYF

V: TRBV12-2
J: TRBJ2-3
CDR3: CASRLGPGTSVSDTQYF

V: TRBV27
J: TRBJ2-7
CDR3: CASSFKGEQYF

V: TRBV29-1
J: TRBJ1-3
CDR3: CSVVLTGNTIYF

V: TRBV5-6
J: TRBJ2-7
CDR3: CASSRYLAGVHEQYF

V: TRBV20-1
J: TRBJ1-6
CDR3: CSTSQDRGPRDTLHF

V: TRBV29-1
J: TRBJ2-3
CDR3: CSGEGTDYSTDTQYF

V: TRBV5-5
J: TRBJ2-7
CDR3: CASSLLAGDRMWEQYF

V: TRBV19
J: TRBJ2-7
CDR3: CASGTGGFEQYF

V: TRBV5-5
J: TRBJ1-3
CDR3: CASSITNTGLSGNTIYF

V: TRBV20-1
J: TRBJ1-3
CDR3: CSVKGRHLAGNTIYF

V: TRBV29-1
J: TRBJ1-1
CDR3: CSVLKYGNTEAFF

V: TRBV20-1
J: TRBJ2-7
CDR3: CSARAPPTGGWHF

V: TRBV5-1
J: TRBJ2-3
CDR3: CASSLELSDTDTQYF

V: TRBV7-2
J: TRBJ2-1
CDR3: CASSLGRLVNNEQFF

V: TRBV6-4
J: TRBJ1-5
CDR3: CASSPQGQQPQHF

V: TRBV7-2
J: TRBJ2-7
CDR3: CASSLAPNEQYF

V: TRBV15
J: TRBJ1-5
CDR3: CATSREEGPDRGKQPQHF

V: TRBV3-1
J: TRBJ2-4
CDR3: CASSQRGTAAKNIQYF

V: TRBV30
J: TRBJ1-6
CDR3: CAWRRTESSYNSPLHF

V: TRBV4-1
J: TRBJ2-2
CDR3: CASSQDRGNGELFF

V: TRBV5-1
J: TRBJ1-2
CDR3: CASSFNQANYGYTF

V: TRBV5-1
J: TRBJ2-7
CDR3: CASSLLDGGEQYF

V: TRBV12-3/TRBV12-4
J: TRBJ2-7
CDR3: CASSLKGMGEQYF

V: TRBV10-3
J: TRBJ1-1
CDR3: CANGDRDTEAFF

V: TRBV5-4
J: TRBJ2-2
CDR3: CASSLRGAGELFF

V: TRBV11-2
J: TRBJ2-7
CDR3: CASRKTGGEQYF

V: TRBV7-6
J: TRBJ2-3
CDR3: CASSLAGLRRTDTQYF

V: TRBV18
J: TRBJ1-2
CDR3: CASSPAGGDYGYTF

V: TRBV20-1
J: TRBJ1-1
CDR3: CSAQRTLDTEAFF